The clone carrying this TCR beta chain appeared a few times. Its antigen is still unknown. Construction of naive CD8 libraries employed about 18,000 to 1,100,000 sorted cells together with 10%, 30% or 50% RNA. The sample comes from a study of molecular identifiers for immune sequencing clone quantification. Germline V gives CDR1 LNHNV, CDR2 YYDKDF (reference sequence). The CDR3 totals 14 residues. V dropped 9 bases and J dropped 5 bases, with 19 bases sitting between them. Study-wide results and limits: Sizes of clones that are highly expanded could be underestimated (if identical TCR molecules share a barcode).

A single record per CDR3 protein comes from TCRdb applying MiXCR to the PCR reads. The top ten clones hold 0.65% to 0.95% of a sample with 300,000 to 400,000 distinct CDR3 sequences, roughly 23% of them seen once. The J gene is TRBJ2-5, the V gene TRBV15, with D tentatively TRBD1 (6 bases). The sample taken for sequencing was naive CD8+ T cells from blood, with Jurkat cell RNA spiked in. The subset denotes: FACS-sorted CD8+CD4-CCR7+CD45RA+ naive T cells. This sequence originates from a human donor in good health. Some libraries in this study had Jurkat cell RNA spiked in. CDR3 amino acids: CATGADPPGETQYF. The CDR3, as DNA: TGTGCCACGGGGGCAGATCCTCCGGGGGAGACCCAGTACTTC.